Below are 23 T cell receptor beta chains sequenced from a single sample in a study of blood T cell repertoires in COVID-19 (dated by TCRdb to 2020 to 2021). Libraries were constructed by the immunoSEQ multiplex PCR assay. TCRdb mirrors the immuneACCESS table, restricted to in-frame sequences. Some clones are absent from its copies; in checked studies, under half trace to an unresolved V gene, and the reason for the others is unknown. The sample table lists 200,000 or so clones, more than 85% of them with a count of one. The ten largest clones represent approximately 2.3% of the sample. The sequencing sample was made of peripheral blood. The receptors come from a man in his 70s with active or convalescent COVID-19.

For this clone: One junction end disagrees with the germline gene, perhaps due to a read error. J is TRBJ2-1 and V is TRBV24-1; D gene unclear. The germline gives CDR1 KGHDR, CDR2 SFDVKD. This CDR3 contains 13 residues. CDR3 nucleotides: TGTGCCACCAGTGATTCCTCGTACACTGAGCAGTTCTTC. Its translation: CATSDSSYTEQFF.

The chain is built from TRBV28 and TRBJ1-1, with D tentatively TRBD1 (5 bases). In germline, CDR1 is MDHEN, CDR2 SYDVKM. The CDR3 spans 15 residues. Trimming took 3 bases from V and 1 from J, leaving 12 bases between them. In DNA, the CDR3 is TGTGCCAGCAGTTTCCGACCAGGGTGGAACACTGAAGCTTTCTTT. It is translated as CASSFRPGWNTEAFF. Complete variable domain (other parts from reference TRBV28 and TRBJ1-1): DVKVTQSSRYLVKRTGEKVFLECVQDMDHENMFWYRQDPGLGLRLIYFSYDVKMKEKGDIPEGYSVSREKKERFSLILESASTNQTSMYLCASSFRPGWNTEAFFGQGTRLTVV.

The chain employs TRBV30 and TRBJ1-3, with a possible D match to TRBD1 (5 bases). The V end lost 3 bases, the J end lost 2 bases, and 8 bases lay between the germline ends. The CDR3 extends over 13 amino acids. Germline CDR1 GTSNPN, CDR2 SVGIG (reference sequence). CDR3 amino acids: CAWRAGTGNTIYF. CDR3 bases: TGTGCCTGGAGGGCAGGGACTGGAAACACCATATATTTT.

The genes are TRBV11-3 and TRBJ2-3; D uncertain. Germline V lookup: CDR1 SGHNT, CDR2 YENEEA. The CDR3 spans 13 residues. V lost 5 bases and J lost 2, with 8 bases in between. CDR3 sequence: CASSLGPTDTQYF. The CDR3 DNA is TGTGCCAGCAGCCTAGGGCCCACAGATACGCAGTATTTT.

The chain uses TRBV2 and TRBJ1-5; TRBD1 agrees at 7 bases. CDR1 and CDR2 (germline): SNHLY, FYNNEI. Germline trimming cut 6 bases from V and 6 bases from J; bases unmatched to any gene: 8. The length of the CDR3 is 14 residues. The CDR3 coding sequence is TGTGCCAGCAGCGAGACAGGGTATTTTCAGCCCCAGCATTTT. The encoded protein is CASSETGYFQPQHF.

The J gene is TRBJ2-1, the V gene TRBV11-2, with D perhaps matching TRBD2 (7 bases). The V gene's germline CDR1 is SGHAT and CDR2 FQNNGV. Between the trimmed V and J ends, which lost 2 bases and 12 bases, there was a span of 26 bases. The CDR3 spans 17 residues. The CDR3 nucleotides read TGTGCCAGCAGCTTAAATCCGAGGGGAGCCAGTGGGGGGGCGCAGTTCTTC. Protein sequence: CASSLNPRGASGGAQFF.

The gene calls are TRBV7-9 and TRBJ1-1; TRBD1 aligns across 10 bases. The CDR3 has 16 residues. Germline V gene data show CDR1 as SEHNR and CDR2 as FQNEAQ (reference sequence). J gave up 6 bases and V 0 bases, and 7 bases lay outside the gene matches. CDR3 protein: CASSLARDRGGAEAFF. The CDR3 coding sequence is TGTGCCAGCAGCTTAGCGCGGGACAGGGGTGGAGCTGAAGCTTTCTTT.

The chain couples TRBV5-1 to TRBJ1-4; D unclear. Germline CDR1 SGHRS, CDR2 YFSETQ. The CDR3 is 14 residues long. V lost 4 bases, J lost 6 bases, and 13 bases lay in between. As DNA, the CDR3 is TGCGCCAGCAGCGTGGTGGCAGGTCATGAAAAACTGTTTTTT. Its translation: CASSVVAGHEKLFF.

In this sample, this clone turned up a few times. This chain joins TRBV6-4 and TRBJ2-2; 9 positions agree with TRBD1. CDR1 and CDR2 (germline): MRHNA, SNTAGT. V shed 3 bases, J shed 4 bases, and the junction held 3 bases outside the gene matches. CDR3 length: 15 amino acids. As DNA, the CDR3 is TGTGCCAGCAGTGATACGGACAGGGGCACCGGGGAGCTGTTTTTT. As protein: CASSDTDRGTGELFF.

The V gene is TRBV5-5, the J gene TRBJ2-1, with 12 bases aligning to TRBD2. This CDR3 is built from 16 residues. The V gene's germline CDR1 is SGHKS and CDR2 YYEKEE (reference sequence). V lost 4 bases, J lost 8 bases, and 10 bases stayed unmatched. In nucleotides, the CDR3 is TGTGCCAGCAGCCTGGCGACTAGCGGGAGAGGGTATGAGCAGTTCTTC. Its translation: CASSLATSGRGYEQFF.

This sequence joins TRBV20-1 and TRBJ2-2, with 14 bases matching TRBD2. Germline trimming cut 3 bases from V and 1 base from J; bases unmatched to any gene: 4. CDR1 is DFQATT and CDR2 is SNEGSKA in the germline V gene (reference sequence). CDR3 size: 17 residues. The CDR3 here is CSASWGLAGENTGELFF. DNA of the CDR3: TGCAGTGCTAGTTGGGGACTAGCGGGGGAGAACACCGGGGAGCTGTTTTTT.

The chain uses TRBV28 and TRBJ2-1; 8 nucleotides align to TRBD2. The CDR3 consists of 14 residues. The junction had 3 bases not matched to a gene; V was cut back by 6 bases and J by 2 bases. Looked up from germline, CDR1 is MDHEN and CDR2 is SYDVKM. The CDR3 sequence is CASRGGGTYNEQFF. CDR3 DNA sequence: TGTGCCAGCAGGGGCGGGGGGACCTACAATGAGCAGTTCTTC. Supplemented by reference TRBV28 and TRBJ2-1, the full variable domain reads DVKVTQSSRYLVKRTGEKVFLECVQDMDHENMFWYRQDPGLGLRLIYFSYDVKMKEKGDIPEGYSVSREKKERFSLILESASTNQTSMYLCASRGGGTYNEQFFGPGTRLTVL.

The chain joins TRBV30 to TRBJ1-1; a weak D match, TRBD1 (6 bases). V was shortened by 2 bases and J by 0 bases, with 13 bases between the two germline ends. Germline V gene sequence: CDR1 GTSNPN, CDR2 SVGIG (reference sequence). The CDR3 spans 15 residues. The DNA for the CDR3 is TGTGCCTGGAGTTTGTCAGGGGCTATGAACACTGAAGCTTTCTTT. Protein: CAWSLSGAMNTEAFF.

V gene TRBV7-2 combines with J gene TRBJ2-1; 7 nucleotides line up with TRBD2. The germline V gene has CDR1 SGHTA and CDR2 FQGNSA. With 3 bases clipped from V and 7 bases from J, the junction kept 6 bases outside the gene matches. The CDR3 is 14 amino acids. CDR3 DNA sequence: TGTGCCAGCAGCTTGGGGGGGAACAGTAATGAGCAGTTCTTC. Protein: CASSLGGNSNEQFF.

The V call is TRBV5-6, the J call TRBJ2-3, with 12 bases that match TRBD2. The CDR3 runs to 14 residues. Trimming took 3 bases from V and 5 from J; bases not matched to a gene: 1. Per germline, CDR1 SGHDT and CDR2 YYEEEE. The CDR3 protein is CASSSGLAGDTQYF. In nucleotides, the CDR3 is TGTGCCAGCAGCTCGGGACTAGCGGGAGATACGCAGTATTTT.

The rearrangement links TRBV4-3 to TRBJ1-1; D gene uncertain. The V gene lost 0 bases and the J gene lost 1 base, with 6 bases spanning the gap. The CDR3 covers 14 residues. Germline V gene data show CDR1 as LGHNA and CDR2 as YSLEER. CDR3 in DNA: TGCGCCAGCAGCCAAGATTACGGGAACACTGAAGCTTTCTTT. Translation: CASSQDYGNTEAFF.

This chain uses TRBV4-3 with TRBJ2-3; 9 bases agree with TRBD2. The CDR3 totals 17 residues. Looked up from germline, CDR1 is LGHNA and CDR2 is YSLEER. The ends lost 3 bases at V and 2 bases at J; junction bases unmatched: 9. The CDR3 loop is CASSHSRTSANTDTQYF. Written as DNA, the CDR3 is TGCGCCAGCAGCCACTCACGGACTAGCGCCAACACAGATACGCAGTATTTT.

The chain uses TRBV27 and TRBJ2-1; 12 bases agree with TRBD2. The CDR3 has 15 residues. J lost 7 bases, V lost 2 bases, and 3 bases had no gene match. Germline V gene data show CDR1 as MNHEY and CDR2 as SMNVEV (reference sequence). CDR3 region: CASSLLAGGANEQFF. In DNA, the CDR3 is TGTGCCAGCAGTTTACTAGCGGGAGGGGCAAATGAGCAGTTCTTC.

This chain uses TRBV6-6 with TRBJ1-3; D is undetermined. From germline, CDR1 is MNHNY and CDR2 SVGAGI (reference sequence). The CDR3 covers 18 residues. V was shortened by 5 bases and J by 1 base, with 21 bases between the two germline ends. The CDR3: CASSPPPADHESGNTIYF. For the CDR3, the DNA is TGTGCCAGCAGTCCCCCCCCGGCGGATCACGAATCTGGAAACACCATATATTTT.

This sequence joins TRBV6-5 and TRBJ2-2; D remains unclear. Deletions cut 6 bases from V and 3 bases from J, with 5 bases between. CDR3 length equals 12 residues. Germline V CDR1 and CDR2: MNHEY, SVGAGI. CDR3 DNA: TGTGCCAGCAGATCGGACACCGGGGAGCTGTTTTTT. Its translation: CASRSDTGELFF.

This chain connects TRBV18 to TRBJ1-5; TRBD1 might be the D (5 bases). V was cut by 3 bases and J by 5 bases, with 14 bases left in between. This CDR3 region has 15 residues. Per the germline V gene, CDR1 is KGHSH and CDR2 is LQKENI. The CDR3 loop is CASSPTGQGDQPQHF. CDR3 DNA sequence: TGTGCCAGCTCACCGACGGGCCAAGGGGATCAGCCCCAGCATTTT.

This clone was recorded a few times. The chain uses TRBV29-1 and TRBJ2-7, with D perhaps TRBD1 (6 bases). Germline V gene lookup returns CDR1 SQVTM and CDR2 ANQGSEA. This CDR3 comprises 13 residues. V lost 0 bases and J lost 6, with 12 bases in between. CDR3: CSVEETGNGEQYF. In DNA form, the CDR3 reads TGCAGCGTTGAAGAGACAGGCAATGGCGAGCAGTACTTC.

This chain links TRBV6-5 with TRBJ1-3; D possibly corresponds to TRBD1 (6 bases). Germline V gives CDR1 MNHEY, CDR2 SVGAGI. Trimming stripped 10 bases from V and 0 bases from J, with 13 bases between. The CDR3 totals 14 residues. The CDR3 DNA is TGTGCCACCGGGAGGGGGGCCTCTGGAAACACCATATATTTT. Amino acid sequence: CATGRGASGNTIYF.